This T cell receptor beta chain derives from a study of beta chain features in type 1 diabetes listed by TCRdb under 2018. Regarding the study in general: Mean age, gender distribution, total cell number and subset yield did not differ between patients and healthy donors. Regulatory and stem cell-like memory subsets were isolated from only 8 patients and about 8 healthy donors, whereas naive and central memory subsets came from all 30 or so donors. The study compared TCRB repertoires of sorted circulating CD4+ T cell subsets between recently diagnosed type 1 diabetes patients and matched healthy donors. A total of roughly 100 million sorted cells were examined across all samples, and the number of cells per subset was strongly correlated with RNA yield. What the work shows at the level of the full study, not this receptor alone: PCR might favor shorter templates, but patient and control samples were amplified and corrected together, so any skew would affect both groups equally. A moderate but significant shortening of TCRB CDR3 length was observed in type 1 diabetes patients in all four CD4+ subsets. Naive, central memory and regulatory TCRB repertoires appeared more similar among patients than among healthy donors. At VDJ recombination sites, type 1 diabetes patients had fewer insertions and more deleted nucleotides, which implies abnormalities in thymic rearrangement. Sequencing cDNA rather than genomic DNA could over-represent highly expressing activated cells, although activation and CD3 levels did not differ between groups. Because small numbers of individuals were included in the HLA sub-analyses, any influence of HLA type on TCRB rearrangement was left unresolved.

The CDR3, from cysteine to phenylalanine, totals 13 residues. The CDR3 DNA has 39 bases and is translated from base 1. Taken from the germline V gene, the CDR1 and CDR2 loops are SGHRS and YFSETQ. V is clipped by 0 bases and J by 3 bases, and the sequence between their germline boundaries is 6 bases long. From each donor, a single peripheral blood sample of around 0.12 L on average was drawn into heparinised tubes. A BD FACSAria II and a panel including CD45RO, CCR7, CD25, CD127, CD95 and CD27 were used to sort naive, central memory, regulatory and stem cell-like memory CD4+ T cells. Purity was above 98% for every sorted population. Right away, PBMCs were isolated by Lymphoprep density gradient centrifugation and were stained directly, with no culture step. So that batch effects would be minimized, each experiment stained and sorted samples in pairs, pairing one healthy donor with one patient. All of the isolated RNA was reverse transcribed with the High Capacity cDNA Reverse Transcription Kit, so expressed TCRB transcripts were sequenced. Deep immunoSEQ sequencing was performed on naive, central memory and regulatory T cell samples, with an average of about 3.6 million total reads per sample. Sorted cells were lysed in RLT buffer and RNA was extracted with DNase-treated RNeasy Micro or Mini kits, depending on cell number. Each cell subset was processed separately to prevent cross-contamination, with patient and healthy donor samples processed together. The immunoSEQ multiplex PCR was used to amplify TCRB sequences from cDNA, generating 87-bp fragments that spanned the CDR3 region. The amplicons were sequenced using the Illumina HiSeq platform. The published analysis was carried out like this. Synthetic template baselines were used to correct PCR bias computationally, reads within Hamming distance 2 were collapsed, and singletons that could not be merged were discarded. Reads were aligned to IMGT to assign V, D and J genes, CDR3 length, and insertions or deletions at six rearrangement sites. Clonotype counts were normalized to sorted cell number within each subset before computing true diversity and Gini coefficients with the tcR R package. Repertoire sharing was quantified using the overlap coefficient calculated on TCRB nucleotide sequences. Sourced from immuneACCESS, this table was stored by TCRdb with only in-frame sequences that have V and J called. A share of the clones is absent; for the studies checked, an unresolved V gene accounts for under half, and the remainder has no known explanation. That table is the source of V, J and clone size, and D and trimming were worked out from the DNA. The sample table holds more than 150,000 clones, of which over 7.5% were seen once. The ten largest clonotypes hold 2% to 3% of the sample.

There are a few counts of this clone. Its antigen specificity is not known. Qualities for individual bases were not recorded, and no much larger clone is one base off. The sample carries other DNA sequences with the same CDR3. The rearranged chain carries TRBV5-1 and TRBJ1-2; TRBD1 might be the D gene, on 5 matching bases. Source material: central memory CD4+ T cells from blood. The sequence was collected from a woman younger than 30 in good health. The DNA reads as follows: TGCGCCAGCAGCTTGGCGGGGGACTATGGCTACACCTTC. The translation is CASSLAGDYGYTF.